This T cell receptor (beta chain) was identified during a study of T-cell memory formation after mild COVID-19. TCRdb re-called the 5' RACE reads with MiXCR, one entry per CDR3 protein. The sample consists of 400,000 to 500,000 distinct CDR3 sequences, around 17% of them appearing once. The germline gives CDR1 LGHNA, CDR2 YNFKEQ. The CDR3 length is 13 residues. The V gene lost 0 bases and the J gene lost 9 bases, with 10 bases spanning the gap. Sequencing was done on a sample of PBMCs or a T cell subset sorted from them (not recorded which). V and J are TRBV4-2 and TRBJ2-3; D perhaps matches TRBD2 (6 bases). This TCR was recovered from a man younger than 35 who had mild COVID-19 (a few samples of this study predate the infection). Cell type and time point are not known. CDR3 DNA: TGTGCCAGCAGCCAAGATGCGGCGGGAACGCAGTATTTT. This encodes CASSQDAAGTQYF.